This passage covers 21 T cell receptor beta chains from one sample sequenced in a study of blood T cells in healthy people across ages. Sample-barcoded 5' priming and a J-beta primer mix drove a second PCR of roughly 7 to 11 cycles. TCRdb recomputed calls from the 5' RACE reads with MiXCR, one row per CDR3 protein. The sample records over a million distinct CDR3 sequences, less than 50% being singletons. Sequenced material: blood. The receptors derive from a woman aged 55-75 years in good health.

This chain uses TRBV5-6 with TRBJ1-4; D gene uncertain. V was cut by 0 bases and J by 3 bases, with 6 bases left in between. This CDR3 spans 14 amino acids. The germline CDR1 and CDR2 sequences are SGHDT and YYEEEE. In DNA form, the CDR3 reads TGTGCCAGCAGCTTGGGCGACCCTAATGAAAAACTGTTTTTT. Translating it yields CASSLGDPNEKLFF.

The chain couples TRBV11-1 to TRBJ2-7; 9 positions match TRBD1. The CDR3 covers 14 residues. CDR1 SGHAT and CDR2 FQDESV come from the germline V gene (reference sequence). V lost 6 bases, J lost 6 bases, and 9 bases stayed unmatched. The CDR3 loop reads CASSPNRGLGEQYF. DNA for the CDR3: TGTGCCAGCAGTCCGAACAGGGGGCTGGGCGAGCAGTACTTC. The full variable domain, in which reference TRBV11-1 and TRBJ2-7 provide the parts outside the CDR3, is EAEVAQSPRYKITEKSQAVAFWCDPISGHATLYWYRQILGQGPELLVQFQDESVVDDSQLPKDRFSAERLKGVDSTLKIQPAELGDSAMYLCASSPNRGLGEQYFGPGTRLTVT.

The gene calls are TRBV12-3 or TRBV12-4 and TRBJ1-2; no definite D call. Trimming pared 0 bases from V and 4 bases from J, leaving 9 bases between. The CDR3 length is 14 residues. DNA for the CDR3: TGTGCCAGCAGTTTAGCGGCCGGGTCCTATGGCTACACCTTC. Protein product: CASSLAAGSYGYTF.

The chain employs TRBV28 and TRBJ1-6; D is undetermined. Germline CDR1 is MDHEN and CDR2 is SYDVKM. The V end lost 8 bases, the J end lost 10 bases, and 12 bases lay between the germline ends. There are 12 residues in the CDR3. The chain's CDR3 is CASQVSRSPLHF. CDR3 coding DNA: TGTGCCAGCCAGGTCTCTAGATCACCCCTCCACTTT.

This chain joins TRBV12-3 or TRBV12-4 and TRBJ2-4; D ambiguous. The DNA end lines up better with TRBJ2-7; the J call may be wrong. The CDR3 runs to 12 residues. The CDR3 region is CASSITIPEQYF. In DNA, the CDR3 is TGTGCCAGCAGTATAACTATCCCCGAGCAGTACTTC.

The chain's CDR3 is CSVNGGGEYEQYF. DNA for the CDR3: TGCAGCGTGAACGGGGGGGGAGAGTACGAGCAGTACTTC. V usage is TRBV29-1 and J usage is TRBJ2-7, with 8 bases aligning to TRBD2. This CDR3 spans 13 amino acids. After removal of 6 bases from V and 4 bases from J, the junction contained 8 bases not matched to a gene. CDR1 is SQVTM, CDR2 ANQGSEA, per germline.

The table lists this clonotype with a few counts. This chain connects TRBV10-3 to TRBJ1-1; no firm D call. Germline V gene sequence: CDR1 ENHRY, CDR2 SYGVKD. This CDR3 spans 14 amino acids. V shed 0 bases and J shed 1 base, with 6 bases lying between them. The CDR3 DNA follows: TGTGCCATCAGTGAGTCGAAAGGGAACACTGAAGCTTTCTTT. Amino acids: CAISESKGNTEAFF.

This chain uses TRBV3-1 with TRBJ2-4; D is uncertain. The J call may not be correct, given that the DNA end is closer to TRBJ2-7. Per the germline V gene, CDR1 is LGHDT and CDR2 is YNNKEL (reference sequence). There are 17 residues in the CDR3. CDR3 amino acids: CASSQDRWAYSSYEQYF. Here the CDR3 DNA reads TGTGCCAGCAGCCAAGATCGGTGGGCCTACAGCTCCTACGAGCAGTACTTC.

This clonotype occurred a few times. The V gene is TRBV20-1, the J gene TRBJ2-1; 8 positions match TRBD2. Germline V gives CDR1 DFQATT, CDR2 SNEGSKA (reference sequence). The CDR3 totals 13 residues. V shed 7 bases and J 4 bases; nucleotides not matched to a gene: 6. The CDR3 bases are TGCAGTGTAACCAGCGGGAGTTACAATGAGCAGTTCTTC. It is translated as CSVTSGSYNEQFF.

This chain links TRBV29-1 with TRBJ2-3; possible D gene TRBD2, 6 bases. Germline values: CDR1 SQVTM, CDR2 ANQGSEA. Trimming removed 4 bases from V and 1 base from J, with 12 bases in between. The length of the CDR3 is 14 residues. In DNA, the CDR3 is TGCAGCGTTGCGCTCGCGGGGCGCACAGATACGCAGTATTTT. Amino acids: CSVALAGRTDTQYF.

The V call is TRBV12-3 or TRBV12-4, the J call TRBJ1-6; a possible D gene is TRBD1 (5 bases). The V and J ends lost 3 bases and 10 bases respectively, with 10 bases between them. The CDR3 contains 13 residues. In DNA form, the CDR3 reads TGTGCCAGCAGTTTGGGGACTTACTCACCCCTCCACTTT. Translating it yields CASSLGTYSPLHF.

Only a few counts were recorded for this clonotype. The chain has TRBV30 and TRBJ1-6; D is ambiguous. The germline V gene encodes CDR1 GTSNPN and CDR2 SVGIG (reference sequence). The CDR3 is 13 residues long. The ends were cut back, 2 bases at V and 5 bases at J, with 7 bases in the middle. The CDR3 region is CAWSPSNNSPLHF. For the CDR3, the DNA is TGTGCCTGGAGTCCTTCTAATAATTCACCCCTCCACTTT.

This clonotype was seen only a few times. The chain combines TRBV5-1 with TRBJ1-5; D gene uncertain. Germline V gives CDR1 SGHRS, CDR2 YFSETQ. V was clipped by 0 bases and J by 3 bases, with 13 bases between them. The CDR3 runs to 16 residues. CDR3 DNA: TGCGCCAGCAGCTTGGCGGGTGCGGGGATCAATCAGCCCCAGCATTTT. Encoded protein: CASSLAGAGINQPQHF.

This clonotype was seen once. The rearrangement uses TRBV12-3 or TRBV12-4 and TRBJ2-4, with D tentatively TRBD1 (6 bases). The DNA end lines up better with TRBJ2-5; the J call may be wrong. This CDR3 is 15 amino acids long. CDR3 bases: TGTGCCAGCAGTTTCGCTTCACGGGACAAAGAGACCCAGTACTTC. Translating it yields CASSFASRDKETQYF.

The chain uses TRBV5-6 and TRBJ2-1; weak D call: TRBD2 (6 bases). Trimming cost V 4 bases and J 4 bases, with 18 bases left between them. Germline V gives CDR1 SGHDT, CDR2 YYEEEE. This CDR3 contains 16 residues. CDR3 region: CASSPPRPSEYNEQFF. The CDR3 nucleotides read TGTGCCAGCAGCCCCCCCCGCCCTAGCGAGTACAATGAGCAGTTCTTC.

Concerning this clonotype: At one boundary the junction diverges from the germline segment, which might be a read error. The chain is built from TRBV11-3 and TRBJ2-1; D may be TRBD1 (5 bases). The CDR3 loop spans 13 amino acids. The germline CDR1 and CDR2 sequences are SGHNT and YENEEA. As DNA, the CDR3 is TGTGCCGGCAGTTTGACAGACGACAATGAGCAGTTCTTC. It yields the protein CAGSLTDDNEQFF.

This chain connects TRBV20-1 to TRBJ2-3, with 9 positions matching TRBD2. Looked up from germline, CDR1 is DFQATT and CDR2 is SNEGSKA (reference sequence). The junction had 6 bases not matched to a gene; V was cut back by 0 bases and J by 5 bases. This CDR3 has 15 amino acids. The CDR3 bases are TGCAGTGCTAGAGAGCTAGCGGGAAAGGGAGATACGCAGTATTTT. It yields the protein CSARELAGKGDTQYF.

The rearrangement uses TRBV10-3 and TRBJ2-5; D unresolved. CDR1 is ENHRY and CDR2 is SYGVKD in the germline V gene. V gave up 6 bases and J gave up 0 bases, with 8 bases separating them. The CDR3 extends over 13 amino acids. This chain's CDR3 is CAIRVGNQETQYF. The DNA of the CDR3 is TGTGCCATCAGGGTGGGGAACCAAGAGACCCAGTACTTC.

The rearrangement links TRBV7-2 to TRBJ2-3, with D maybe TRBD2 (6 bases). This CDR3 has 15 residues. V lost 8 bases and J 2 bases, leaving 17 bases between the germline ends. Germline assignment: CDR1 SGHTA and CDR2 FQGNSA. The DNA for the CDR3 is TGTGCCAGCTCGAGGCGGGGTTCAGACACAGATACGCAGTATTTT. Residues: CASSRRGSDTDTQYF. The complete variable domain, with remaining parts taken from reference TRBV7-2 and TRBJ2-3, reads GAGVSQSPSNKVTEKGKDVELRCDPISGHTALYWYRQSLGQGLEFLIYFQGNSAPDKSGLPSDRFSAERTGGSVSTLTIQRTQQEDSAVYLCASSRRGSDTDTQYFGPGTRLTVL.

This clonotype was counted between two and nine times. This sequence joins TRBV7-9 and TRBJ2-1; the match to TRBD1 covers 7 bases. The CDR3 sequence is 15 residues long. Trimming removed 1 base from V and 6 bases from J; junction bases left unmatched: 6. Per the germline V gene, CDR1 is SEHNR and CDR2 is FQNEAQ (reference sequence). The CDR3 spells CASSLGSGDSNEQFF. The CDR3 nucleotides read TGTGCCAGCAGCTTAGGTTCAGGGGACAGCAATGAGCAGTTCTTC.

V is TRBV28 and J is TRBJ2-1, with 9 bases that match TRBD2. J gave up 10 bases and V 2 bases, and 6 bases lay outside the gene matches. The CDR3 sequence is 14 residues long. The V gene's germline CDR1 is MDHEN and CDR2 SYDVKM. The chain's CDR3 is CASSLTSGLGEQFF. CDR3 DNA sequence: TGTGCCAGCAGTTTAACTAGCGGGCTGGGGGAGCAGTTCTTC.